The 23 T cell receptor beta chains listed next were all sequenced from one sample in a study of T cell repertoires in cytomegalovirus infection. TCRdb fed the reads into MiXCR, producing one record per CDR3 protein. The repertoire consists of around 280,000 distinct CDR3 sequences, with roughly 13% occurring once and the leading ten covering around 9.5%. The sequenced sample was PBMCs. The source of these receptors is a human donor in good health (CMV status not recorded). Some clones in this sample may be carry-over from other donors' samples.

This clonotype was observed a handful of times. The chain has TRBV20-1 and TRBJ2-5; 8 bases align to TRBD1. Trimming at V came to 3 bases and at J to 4 bases, leaving 7 bases not matched to a gene. Looked up from germline, CDR1 is DFQATT and CDR2 is SNEGSKA (reference sequence). This CDR3 comprises 14 residues. In DNA form, the CDR3 reads TGCAGTGCTAGGCGGGGACAGGCGGGAGAGACCCAGTACTTC. It yields the protein CSARRGQAGETQYF.

This clonotype was observed many times. The chain has TRBV10-3 and TRBJ2-1, with D unclear. The CDR3 consists of 13 residues. The germline V gene has CDR1 ENHRY and CDR2 SYGVKD. V was clipped by 10 bases and J by 4 bases, with 14 bases between them. The CDR3: CATWGTLYNEQFF. The CDR3 DNA reads as TGTGCCACCTGGGGAACTCTGTACAATGAGCAGTTCTTC.

This clonotype was seen more than once but under ten times. This CDR3 is CASSYVGGQFF. CDR3 in DNA: TGTGCCAGCAGTTACGTGGGGGGGCAGTTCTTC. The J gene is TRBJ2-1, the V gene TRBV6-8, with a possible D match to TRBD2 (6 bases). The CDR3 length is 11 residues. Trimming shortened V by 2 bases and J by 12 bases, and 8 bases separated the two germline ends. Germline assignment: CDR1 MNHGY and CDR2 SAAAGT.

The rearrangement uses TRBV28 and TRBJ2-7; 8 bases are a match to TRBD2. V lost 5 bases to trimming and J lost 3 bases; unmatched junction nucleotides: 6. Germline V CDR1 and CDR2: MDHEN, SYDVKM. The CDR3 length is 14 residues. The CDR3 coding sequence is TGTGCCAGCAGTCCCCCAGCGGGAGACTACGAGCAGTACTTC. It translates to CASSPPAGDYEQYF.

This clonotype was counted ten times or more. V usage is TRBV2 and J usage is TRBJ2-7; no clear D. This CDR3 is 12 amino acids long. Trimming cost V 5 bases and J 4 bases, with 9 bases left between them. Germline V CDR1 and CDR2: SNHLY, FYNNEI. The CDR3 region has the DNA TGTGCCAGCAGTCAAGTGGAGTACGAGCAGTACTTC. Protein product: CASSQVEYEQYF.

J is TRBJ2-7 and V is TRBV12-5; possibly TRBD1 for D (6 bases). Germline V gene data show CDR1 as LGHNT and CDR2 as FRNRAP. This CDR3 is built from 13 residues. V was cut by 4 bases and J by 3 bases, with 10 bases left in between. The CDR3 sequence is CASGSGHLYEQYF. DNA of the CDR3: TGTGCTAGTGGTTCGGGACATCTCTACGAGCAGTACTTC.

In this sample, this clonotype turned up a few times. This chain uses TRBV5-5 with TRBJ2-7; 12 bases are shared with TRBD2. CDR1 and CDR2 (germline): SGHKS, YYEKEE (reference sequence). With V trimmed by 0 bases and J by 0 bases, 4 bases remained unmatched. The CDR3 covers 17 residues. The CDR3 loop is CASSLVTSGRLSYEQYF. The DNA for the CDR3 is TGTGCCAGCAGCTTGGTTACTAGCGGGAGGCTCTCCTACGAGCAGTACTTC. The full variable domain, completed using reference TRBV5-5 and TRBJ2-7, is DAGVTQSPTHLIKTRGQQVTLRCSPISGHKSVSWYQQVLGQGPQFIFQYYEKEERGRGNFPDRFSARQFPNYSSELNVNALLLGDSALYLCASSLVTSGRLSYEQYFGPGTRLTVT.

The table lists this clonotype with many counts. This chain joins TRBV7-8 and TRBJ2-1; TRBD1 or TRBD2 may be the D gene (5 bases each). With 5 bases removed from V and 7 bases from J, the gap between germline ends came to 18 bases. Looked up from germline, CDR1 is SGHVS and CDR2 is FQNEAQ. The CDR3 has 15 amino acids. The CDR3 nucleotides are TGTGCCAGCAGCCCACGGACCGGGGCCGCAAATGAGCAGTTCTTC. This codes for CASSPRTGAANEQFF.

With respect to this clonotype: No conserved phenylalanine or tryptophan is present at the end of the CDR3, so a read error is the likely explanation. V gene TRBV28 combines with J gene TRBJ1-1; D gene ambiguous. V lost 6 bases to trimming and J lost 7 bases, with 9 bases between them. This CDR3 region has 11 residues. CDR1 is MDHEN, CDR2 SYDVKM, per germline. CDR3 nucleotides: TGTGCCAGCAGCCCCAGACGTGAAGCTTTCATT. Translated: CASSPRREAFI.

Only a few counts were recorded for this clonotype. DNA of the CDR3: TGCAGTGCTAGAAGCGGGGAAACTAGCACAGATACGCAGTATTTT. Translated: CSARSGETSTDTQYF. The gene calls are TRBV20-1 and TRBJ2-3; 7 bases align to TRBD2. Germline-derived CDR1 and CDR2 are DFQATT and SNEGSKA (reference sequence). This CDR3 spans 15 amino acids. The trim removed 2 bases at V and 0 bases at J, leaving 5 bases unmatched.

This clonotype was seen a few times. V is TRBV29-1 and J is TRBJ2-7; tentatively, D is TRBD1 (6 bases). CDR1 and CDR2 from the germline V gene are SQVTM and ANQGSEA. CDR3 size: 13 residues. Trimming removed 4 bases from V and 3 bases from J, with 13 bases in between. The CDR3 sequence: CSVGKDRLYEQYF. The CDR3 region has the DNA TGCAGCGTTGGAAAGGACAGACTCTACGAGCAGTACTTC.

This clonotype was counted at least ten times. The genes are TRBV7-2 and TRBJ2-5; 12 bases agree with TRBD2. The ends lost 2 bases at V and 5 bases at J; junction bases unmatched: 12. Per the germline V gene, CDR1 is SGHTA and CDR2 is FQGNSA. This CDR3 has 18 residues. The CDR3 loop is CASSLRPLAGGNGETQYF. The CDR3 bases are TGTGCCAGCAGCTTAAGACCGCTAGCGGGAGGGAATGGGGAGACCCAGTACTTC.

This clonotype occurred many times. V is TRBV19 and J is TRBJ1-1; no clear D gene. Trimming took 10 bases from V and 2 from J, leaving 11 bases between them. The germline V gene encodes CDR1 LNHDA and CDR2 SQIVND (reference sequence). CDR3 length equals 12 residues. As DNA, the CDR3 is TGTGCCACTGATCGGGGAAACACTGAAGCTTTCTTT. This sequence encodes CATDRGNTEAFF. The whole variable domain, remainder taken from reference TRBV19 and TRBJ1-1, is DGGITQSPKYLFRKEGQNVTLSCEQNLNHDAMYWYRQDPGQGLRLIYYSQIVNDFQKGDIAEGYSVSREKKESFPLTVTSAQKNPTAFYLCATDRGNTEAFFGQGTRLTVV.

V usage is TRBV29-1 and J usage is TRBJ2-7, with 7 bases identical to TRBD2. V shed 1 base, J shed 4 bases, and the junction held 7 bases outside the gene matches. Germline lookup yields CDR1 SQVTM and CDR2 ANQGSEA. The CDR3 length is 14 residues. CDR3 in amino acids: CSVEGLGGSYEQYF. CDR3 in DNA: TGCAGCGTTGAAGGGCTGGGCGGGAGTTACGAGCAGTACTTC.

This clonotype has ten or more counts. This chain links TRBV7-6 with TRBJ2-1; TRBD2 matches at 8 bases. The CDR3 consists of 15 residues. V lost 5 bases to trimming and J lost 3 bases; unmatched junction nucleotides: 6. CDR1 and CDR2 (germline): SGHVS, FNYEAQ. CDR3 residues: CASSPSGGHYNEQFF. The CDR3 DNA follows: TGTGCCAGCAGCCCCAGCGGGGGCCACTACAATGAGCAGTTCTTC.

The gene calls are TRBV10-3 and TRBJ1-6; 9 bases are a match to TRBD1. The germline V gene has CDR1 ENHRY and CDR2 SYGVKD. CDR3 length: 14 amino acids. V lost 10 bases to trimming and J lost 5 bases; unmatched junction nucleotides: 6. CDR3 protein: CANRQGVNNSPLHF. CDR3 nucleotides: TGTGCCAACAGACAGGGGGTAAATAATTCACCCCTCCACTTT.

This clonotype was recorded at least ten times. The J gene is TRBJ2-1, the V gene TRBV7-2, with D tentatively TRBD2 (5 bases). Trimming removed 5 bases at V and 11 bases at J, with 13 bases between. Germline V gene lookup returns CDR1 SGHTA and CDR2 FQGNSA. This CDR3 spans 12 amino acids. CDR3 protein: CASSQRLQQQFF. The CDR3 DNA reads as TGTGCCAGCAGCCAAAGACTACAACAGCAGTTCTTC.

This clonotype was seen ten or more times. CDR3 DNA: TGTGCCAGCAGCATGGACAGGGCTAACTATGGCTACACCTTC. This gives the protein CASSMDRANYGYTF. This chain joins TRBV7-2 and TRBJ1-2, with 8 nucleotides matching TRBD1. V lost 5 bases, J lost 0 bases, and 2 bases stayed unmatched. Germline CDR1 and CDR2: SGHTA and FQGNSA. The CDR3 is 14 amino acids.

The V gene is TRBV28, the J gene TRBJ1-3; D gene uncertain. The germline CDR1 and CDR2 sequences are MDHEN and SYDVKM. V was shortened by 5 bases and J by 2 bases, with 13 bases between the two germline ends. The CDR3 covers 15 residues. DNA for the CDR3: TGTGCCAGCAGTCTCCCGATCCGCCCTGGAAACACCATATATTTT. Protein: CASSLPIRPGNTIYF.

On this clonotype: This may be a read error, as it is one base from a much larger clone. This rearrangement joins TRBV2 to TRBJ2-5, with 11 positions matching TRBD2. V was clipped by 10 bases and J by 0 bases; unmatched bases: 4. This CDR3 spans 14 amino acids. Per germline, CDR1 SNHLY and CDR2 FYNNEI. The DNA for the CDR3 is TGTGCCACCTCTAGCGGGAGGTACCAAGAGACCCAGTACTTC. Its translation: CATSSGRYQETQYF.

This clonotype was seen a few times. The chain couples TRBV25-1 to TRBJ2-2; the match to TRBD1 covers 9 bases. The CDR3 sequence is 17 residues long. Per the germline V gene, CDR1 is MGHDK and CDR2 is SYGVNS. The V gene end was trimmed by 3 bases and the J gene end by 11 bases; junction bases not matched to a gene: 16. DNA of the CDR3: TGTGCCAGCAGTGACCCCGGGACAGGGATTGAGGGGGCTGAGCTGTTTTTT. This translates into CASSDPGTGIEGAELFF.

This clonotype has only a few counts. CDR3 coding DNA: TGTGCCAGCAGCACCGGGACAGGGGTCATCGGGTACGAGCAGTACTTC. It specifies CASSTGTGVIGYEQYF. V gene TRBV7-9 combines with J gene TRBJ2-7, with TRBD1 identical over 10 bases. CDR3 length: 16 amino acids. J lost 4 bases, V lost 5 bases, and 11 bases had no gene match. Looked up from germline, CDR1 is SEHNR and CDR2 is FQNEAQ (reference sequence).

This clonotype was observed a few times. The J gene is TRBJ2-7, the V gene TRBV29-1, with 10 bases aligning to TRBD1. The CDR3 loop spans 15 amino acids. V trimming: 7 bases; J trimming: 0 bases; junction bases outside the gene matches: 9. Germline lookup yields CDR1 SQVTM and CDR2 ANQGSEA. This CDR3 reads CSAVPGQGHSYEQYF. For the CDR3, the DNA is TGCAGCGCCGTCCCGGGACAGGGGCACTCCTACGAGCAGTACTTC.